This entry lists 10 T cell receptor beta chains sequenced from one sample in a study of blood T cell repertoires in COVID-19. Here immunoSEQ multiplex PCR was the method, and the copy in TCRdb shows in-frame clones only, minus some. Among 310,000 or so clones listed, 87% were seen once. What was sequenced was PBMCs or T cells enriched from blood (not recorded which). The receptors originated from a woman between 18 and 29 years old who had recovered from COVID-19.

This chain connects TRBV5-1 to TRBJ2-2; D uncertain. Germline-derived CDR1 and CDR2 are SGHRS and YFSETQ. The CDR3 length is 14 residues. V was shortened by 6 bases and J by 1 base, with 10 bases between the two germline ends. The CDR3 reads CASIRGGNTGELFF. CDR3 coding DNA: TGCGCCAGCATCCGAGGTGGGAACACCGGGGAGCTGTTTTTT.

This clone was seen more than once but under ten times. This chain joins TRBV6-5 and TRBJ1-2, with TRBD1 matching 9 bases. Germline trimming cut 2 bases from V and 3 bases from J; bases unmatched to any gene: 7. The CDR3 consists of 16 residues. CDR1 MNHEY and CDR2 SVGAGI come from the germline V gene. The CDR3 sequence: CASSYRDRVFYYGYTF. The CDR3, as DNA: TGTGCCAGCAGTTACCGGGACAGGGTGTTCTACTATGGCTACACCTTC.

This clone was counted once. The chain is built from TRBV4-3 and TRBJ1-1; 9 nucleotides agree with TRBD1. Germline-derived CDR1 and CDR2 are LGHNA and YSLEER. This CDR3 comprises 14 residues. With V trimmed by 4 bases and J by 5 bases, 5 bases remained unmatched. Written as DNA, the CDR3 is TGCGCCAGCAGCCGAGAGACAGGGGGTACTGAAGCTTTCTTT. It yields the protein CASSRETGGTEAFF.

V gene TRBV18 combines with J gene TRBJ1-2, with 7 bases fitting TRBD1. Germline trimming cut 1 base from V and 3 bases from J; bases unmatched to any gene: 14. The CDR3 is 18 amino acids. Per germline, CDR1 KGHSH and CDR2 LQKENI. For the CDR3, the DNA is TGTGCCAGCTCACCACTGTCCCTATTCGACAGGGCGGACTATGGCTACACCTTC. Translating it yields CASSPLSLFDRADYGYTF. Combining the CDR3 with reference TRBV18 and TRBJ1-2 gives the whole variable domain NAGVMQNPRHLVRRRGQEARLRCSPMKGHSHVYWYRQLPEEGLKFMVYLQKENIIDESGMPKERFSAEFPKEGPSILRIQQVVRGDSAAYFCASSPLSLFDRADYGYTFGSGTRLTVV.

The chain couples TRBV7-9 to TRBJ1-1; D is possibly TRBD1 (5 bases). Looked up from germline, CDR1 is SEHNR and CDR2 is FQNEAQ (reference sequence). V was shortened by 0 bases and J by 0 bases, with 8 bases between the two germline ends. CDR3 length equals 15 residues. The CDR3 is CASSLAGVVNTEAFF. The CDR3 DNA is TGTGCCAGCAGCTTAGCAGGGGTCGTGAACACTGAAGCTTTCTTT. The full variable domain, with the rest looked up from reference TRBV7-9 and TRBJ1-1, is DTGVSQNPRHKITKRGQNVTFRCDPISEHNRLYWYRQTLGQGPEFLTYFQNEAQLEKSRLLSDRFSAERPKGSFSTLEIQRTEQGDSAMYLCASSLAGVVNTEAFFGQGTRLTVV.

This chain links TRBV3-1 (or the pseudogene TRBV3-2) with TRBJ1-5; D gene ambiguous. The CDR3 totals 19 residues. The germline V gene has CDR1 LGHDT and CDR2 YNNKEL (reference sequence). V was trimmed by 0 bases and J by 1 base, leaving 19 bases between them. The CDR3 reads CASSQEFGLAAASNQPQHF. The CDR3 nucleotides are TGTGCCAGCAGCCAAGAATTTGGCCTTGCAGCAGCGAGCAATCAGCCCCAGCATTTT.

The chain carries TRBV7-2 and TRBJ1-1; D gene ambiguous. Deletions cut 5 bases from V and 1 base from J, with 14 bases between. In germline, CDR1 is SGHTA, CDR2 FQGNSA. This CDR3 spans 15 amino acids. DNA of the CDR3: TGTGCCAGCAGCCTCCTTTCAGCGGGGAACACTGAAGCTTTCTTT. Its protein is CASSLLSAGNTEAFF.

The chain's CDR3 is CASSLDGFGNTEAFF. The DNA of the CDR3 is TGTGCCAGCAGCCTAGACGGGTTTGGCAACACTGAAGCTTTCTTT. This chain connects TRBV11-1 to TRBJ1-1; no firm D call. The CDR3 totals 15 residues. CDR1 and CDR2 (germline): SGHAT, FQDESV (reference sequence). Trimming took 5 bases from V and 2 from J, leaving 15 bases between them.

There are a few counts of this clone. The genes are TRBV3-1 (or the pseudogene TRBV3-2) and TRBJ2-1; TRBD2 is a possible D gene (5 bases). This CDR3 region has 13 residues. Germline CDR1 LGHDT, CDR2 YNNKEL (reference sequence). The V and J ends lost 3 bases and 14 bases respectively, with 17 bases between them. CDR3 sequence reads: CASSQGAGSMEFF. CDR3 nucleotide sequence: TGTGCCAGCAGCCAGGGTGCGGGCTCTATGGAGTTCTTC.

This rearrangement joins TRBV9 to TRBJ1-2; 7 positions agree with TRBD1. Trimming removed 3 bases from V and 3 bases from J; junction bases left unmatched: 14. The CDR3 sequence is 17 residues long. From germline, CDR1 is SGDLS and CDR2 YYNGEE. CDR3 sequence (DNA): TGTGCCAGCAGCGACAACCGAGGGGGCCCCGTCGACTATGGCTACACCTTC. Translated: CASSDNRGGPVDYGYTF.